This T cell receptor (beta chain) was obtained from a study of CD8+ T cells in alopecia areata. The overall study: The study gave treated patients oral tofacitinib at 5 to 10 mg twice daily.

CDR1 and CDR2 from the germline V gene are SGHAT and FQNNGV. The ends were cut back, 0 bases at V and 3 bases at J, with 9 bases in the middle. CDR3 size: 16 residues. Treatment of the sample: oral pan-JAK inhibitor, 5-10 mg twice daily. Sequencing relied on a cDNA template that was reverse transcribed from extracted RNA. Sequenced by immunoSEQ multiplex PCR; TCRdb stores in-frame clones only, minus some. The table lists approximately 280,000 clones, 58% of them singletons. This clone appeared a few times. The chain joins TRBV11-2 to TRBJ1-6; maybe TRBD1 (5 bases). This sequence was found in a human donor with alopecia areata. The input for sequencing was CD4+ T cells sorted from blood, taken at week 24, from a patient treated with tofacitinib. CDR3 protein: CASSLEPGHYNSPLHF. The CDR3 DNA reads as TGTGCCAGCAGCTTAGAGCCCGGACACTATAATTCACCCCTCCACTTT.